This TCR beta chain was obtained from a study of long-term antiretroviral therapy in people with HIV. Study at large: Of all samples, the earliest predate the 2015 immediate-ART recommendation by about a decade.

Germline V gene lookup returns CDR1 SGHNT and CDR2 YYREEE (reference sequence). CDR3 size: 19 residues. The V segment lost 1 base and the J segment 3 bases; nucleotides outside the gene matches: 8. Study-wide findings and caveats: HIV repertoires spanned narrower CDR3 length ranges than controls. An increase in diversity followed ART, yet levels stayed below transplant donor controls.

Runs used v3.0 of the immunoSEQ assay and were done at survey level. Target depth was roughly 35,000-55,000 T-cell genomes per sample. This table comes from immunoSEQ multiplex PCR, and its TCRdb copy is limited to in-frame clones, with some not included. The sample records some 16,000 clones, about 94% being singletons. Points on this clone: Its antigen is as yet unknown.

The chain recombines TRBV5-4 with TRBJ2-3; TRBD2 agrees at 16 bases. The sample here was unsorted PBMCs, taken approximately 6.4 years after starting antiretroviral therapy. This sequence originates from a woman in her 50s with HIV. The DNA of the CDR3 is TGTGCCAGCAGCTTGATAGGGACTAGCGGGAGGGCCTGGACAGATACGCAGTATTTT. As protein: CASSLIGTSGRAWTDTQYF.